The source of this TCR beta chain is a study of T cell responses to AZD1222 COVID-19 vaccine. Study-level points and caveats: Close to half of spike-specific TCRs reportedly recognize unmutated variant regions. Mapped onto spike, vaccine-associated CD4 TCRs spanned it and were dominant at 160-218 and 743-854.

Notes on this clone: The antigen is unknown.

CDR3 length: 12 residues. CDR1 is LGHDT, CDR2 YNNKEL, per germline (reference sequence). V lost 4 bases, J lost 5 bases, and 8 bases lay in between. Method: immunoSEQ multiplex PCR; TCRdb's copy keeps in-frame clones and lacks some. Of roughly 140,000 clones in the sample, 92% were seen once. This chain uses TRBV3-1 (or the pseudogene TRBV3-2) with TRBJ1-2; D uncertain. The source of this sequence is an adult who received the AZD1222 COVID-19 vaccine. The specimen comprised peripheral blood, sampled 28 days after the second AZD1222 dose. The CDR3 nucleotides are TGTGCCAGCAGCCCGACGGGATATGGCTACACCTTC. It translates to CASSPTGYGYTF.